This paragraph reports one T cell receptor (beta chain). Antigen: not known. The data were taken from a study of graft-versus-host responses after intestinal transplantation. Produced via immunoSEQ multiplex PCR; TCRdb's table is partial and in-frame only. This table holds 43,000 or so clones, roughly 91% found once. Study-wide findings and caveats: Present in recipient marrow, GvH clones included some that appeared first in ileum or blood.

The clonotype comes from a human patient who received an intestinal transplant, so some T cells may come from the graft donor. The starting material was PBMCs, obtained around 790 days after a first intestinal transplant, on the day of a second.

This CDR3 is CASSYSGLGNEQYF. CDR3 DNA sequence: TGTGCCAGCAGTTACTCGGGACTGGGGAACGAGCAGTACTTC. This chain links TRBV6-6 with TRBJ2-7, with a possible D match to TRBD2 (6 bases). Germline lookup yields CDR1 MNHNY and CDR2 SVGAGI (reference sequence). V was cut by 0 bases and J by 5 bases, with 11 bases left in between. The CDR3 covers 14 residues.